The T cell receptor beta chain under discussion was sequenced for a study of cytomegalovirus exposure and HLA in healthy donors. PCR employed 60 Vbeta and 13 Jbeta primers. Measured with immunoSEQ multiplex PCR; TCRdb has only the in-frame clones, and not every one. Here the sample spans 150,000 to 200,000 clones, almost 80% being singletons. Trimming removed 2 bases from V and 8 bases from J, with 11 bases in between. CDR1 and CDR2 (germline): SGHRS, YFSETQ. This CDR3 has 13 amino acids. This sequence originates from a woman between 45 and 60 years old in good health and CMV-seropositive. The sample consisted of PBMCs. The chain links TRBV5-1 to TRBJ2-1; D is possibly TRBD2 (5 bases). The CDR3 loop is CASSLRGPDEQFF. The DNA of the CDR3 is TGCGCCAGCAGCTTACGGGGTCCCGATGAGCAGTTCTTC.